This T cell receptor beta chain was profiled in a study of cytomegalovirus exposure and HLA in healthy donors. The study, taken as a whole, reports: Reports described diagnosis of cytomegalovirus status by the classifier as highly specific and sensitive. There were fewer than 200 TCR beta chains listed as cytomegalovirus-associated.

The method was immunoSEQ multiplex PCR; TCRdb's version includes in-frame clones alone and lacks a portion of them. The sample gives 80,000 to 90,000 clones, 95% to 98% of which show up once; around 0.78% is in the top ten. With V trimmed by 3 bases and J by 9 bases, 11 bases remained unmatched. This CDR3 contains 14 residues. Per the germline V gene, CDR1 is GTSNPN and CDR2 is SVGIG (reference sequence). To note about this clone: Its specificity is unknown.

Sequencing used PBMCs. V is TRBV30 and J is TRBJ1-1; TRBD1 aligns across 9 bases. This clonotype was sampled from a man aged 18 to 30 in good health and CMV-seronegative. The CDR3 DNA is TGTGCCTGGAGCCCCCGGACAGGGGCCGGGAAAGCTTTCTTT. Residues: CAWSPRTGAGKAFF.